This T cell receptor beta chain was sequenced in a study of blood T cell repertoires in COVID-19. Study-wide background: T cells, B-cell-depleted T cells, or PBMCs provided the cDNA or gDNA that served as material.

Trimming removed 2 bases at V and 4 bases at J, with 15 bases between. CDR1 is MDHEN and CDR2 is SYDVKM in the germline V gene. The CDR3 loop spans 16 amino acids. Produced via immunoSEQ multiplex PCR; TCRdb's table is partial and in-frame only. This repertoire shows 400,000 or so clones, around 90% found once; its top ten account for approximately 0.65%. This clone occurred many times. This receptor was identified in a man aged 18 to 35 who had recovered from COVID-19. The chain employs TRBV28 and TRBJ2-1, with D perhaps TRBD2 (6 bases). Sequencing was performed on PBMCs or T cells enriched from blood (not recorded which). CDR3 bases: TGTGCCAGCAGTTTAAACACGGGAGTAAGTTACAATGAGCAGTTCTTC. Residues: CASSLNTGVSYNEQFF.